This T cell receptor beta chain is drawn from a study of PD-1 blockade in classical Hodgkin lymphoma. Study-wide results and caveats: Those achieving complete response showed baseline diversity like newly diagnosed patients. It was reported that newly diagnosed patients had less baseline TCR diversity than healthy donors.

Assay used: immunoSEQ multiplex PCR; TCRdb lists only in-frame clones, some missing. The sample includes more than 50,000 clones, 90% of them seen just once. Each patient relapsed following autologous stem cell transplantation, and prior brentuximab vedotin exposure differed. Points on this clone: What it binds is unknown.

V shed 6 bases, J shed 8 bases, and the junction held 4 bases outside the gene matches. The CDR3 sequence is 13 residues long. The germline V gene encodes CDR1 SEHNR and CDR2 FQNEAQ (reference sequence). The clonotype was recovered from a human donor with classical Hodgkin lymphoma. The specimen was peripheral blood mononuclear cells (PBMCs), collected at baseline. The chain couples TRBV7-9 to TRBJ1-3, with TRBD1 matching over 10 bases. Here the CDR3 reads CASSSGQGDTIYF. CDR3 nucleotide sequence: TGTGCCAGCAGTTCTGGACAGGGGGACACCATATATTTT. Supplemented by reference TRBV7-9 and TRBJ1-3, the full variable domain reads DTGVSQNPRHKITKRGQNVTFRCDPISEHNRLYWYRQTLGQGPEFLTYFQNEAQLEKSRLLSDRFSAERPKGSFSTLEIQRTEQGDSAMYLCASSSGQGDTIYFGEGSWLTVV.